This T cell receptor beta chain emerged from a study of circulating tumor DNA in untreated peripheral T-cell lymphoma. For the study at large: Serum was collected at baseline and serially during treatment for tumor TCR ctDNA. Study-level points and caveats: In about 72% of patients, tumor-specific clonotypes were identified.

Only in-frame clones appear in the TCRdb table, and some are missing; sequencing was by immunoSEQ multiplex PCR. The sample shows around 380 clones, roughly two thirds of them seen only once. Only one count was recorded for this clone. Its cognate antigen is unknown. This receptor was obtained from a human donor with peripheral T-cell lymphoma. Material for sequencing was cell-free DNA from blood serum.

As DNA, the CDR3 is TGCGCCAGCAGCCAAGATTGGGGGGGAGGTCAGCCCCAGCATTTT. Its translation is CASSQDWGGGQPQHF. The chain joins TRBV4-1 to TRBJ1-5, with D possibly being TRBD1 (5 bases). The CDR3 runs to 15 residues. CDR1 is MGHRA, CDR2 YSYEKL, per germline. Trimming removed 0 bases at V and 6 bases at J, with 12 bases between.